Sequencing of this T cell receptor beta chain was carried out in a study of blood T cell repertoires in COVID-19 (dated by TCRdb to 2018 to 2021). About the full investigation: The collaborator samples originated in the United States, Italy and Spain and spanned the acute and convalescent phases of COVID-19. The samples were drawn from the first 160 participants of the ongoing ImmuneRACE study and from about 1,200 subjects provided by 6 global collaborators. A freely available public database, intended as a resource for researchers studying the immune response to SARS-CoV-2, is where the repertoires were released. The prospective study material was composed of cDNA or gDNA derived from T cells, B-cell-depleted T cells, or PBMCs. The dataset comprised deeply sampled blood TCRbeta repertoires from subjects exposed to, actively infected with, or recovered from COVID-19. Where HLA class I and class II types were available, the types were taken from metadata supplied by the sample provider, not from assay-based typing. The sample metadata nearly always contained a de-identified subject ID, COVID-19 status, age in years and sex.

At one collaborating source in Seattle, patients were enrolled during active infection and were followed longitudinally through the course of disease. Collaborating institutions collected whole blood in K2EDTA tubes following their own protocols. Collaborator samples were shipped for TCRbeta analysis as frozen whole blood, isolated PBMCs, or DNA extracted from either sample type. Points the paper makes about the study in general: The quantity of clinical and demographic metadata differed by source and by participant and was supplied without curation.

CDR1 and CDR2 were assigned from the germline V gene as SGHVS and FQNEAQ. Measured from the cysteine to the phenylalanine, the CDR3 is 17 residues long. CDR3 DNA is the only sequence kept; it has 51 bases, read in frame from the first base. The junction shows trimming of 6 bases on V and 5 bases on J, and the gene matches do not reach 14 bases of it. This clone was counted a few times. No cognate antigen has been identified for it. Base quality data are lacking; no much larger clone is found one base away. TCRbeta CDR3 regions were amplified from genomic DNA by means of the immunoSEQ Assay, a bias-controlled multiplex PCR. The published analysis was carried out like this. Nucleated cell counts per sample were estimated from amplification of reference gene primers within the assay. To quantify the absolute abundance of each unique TCRbeta CDR3 rearrangement, sequence reads were collapsed and filtered. For each sample, productive Simpson clonality was calculated as the square root of Simpson's diversity index over productive rearrangements. TCRdb's version of the immuneACCESS table is confined to in-frame rearrangements and falls short of the full clone set. An unresolved V gene accounts for under half of the shortfall where checked; the remainder is of unknown origin. V, J and clone size were drawn from that table, and D and trimming were deduced from the DNA. The table for this sample lists 170,000 or so clones; roughly four fifths of them were counted only once. 6.5% to 8.5% of the sample is held by the ten biggest clonotypes.

The sequence joins TRBV7-8 to TRBJ2-5; 11 central nucleotides agree with TRBD2. This receptor was identified in a woman aged 70 to 79 with COVID-19, enrolled during active disease. The specimen was peripheral blood. The CDR3 has the sequence CASRDLSGRGIGETQYF. The base sequence is TGTGCCAGCAGGGACCTTAGCGGGAGGGGGATCGGCGAGACCCAGTACTTC.